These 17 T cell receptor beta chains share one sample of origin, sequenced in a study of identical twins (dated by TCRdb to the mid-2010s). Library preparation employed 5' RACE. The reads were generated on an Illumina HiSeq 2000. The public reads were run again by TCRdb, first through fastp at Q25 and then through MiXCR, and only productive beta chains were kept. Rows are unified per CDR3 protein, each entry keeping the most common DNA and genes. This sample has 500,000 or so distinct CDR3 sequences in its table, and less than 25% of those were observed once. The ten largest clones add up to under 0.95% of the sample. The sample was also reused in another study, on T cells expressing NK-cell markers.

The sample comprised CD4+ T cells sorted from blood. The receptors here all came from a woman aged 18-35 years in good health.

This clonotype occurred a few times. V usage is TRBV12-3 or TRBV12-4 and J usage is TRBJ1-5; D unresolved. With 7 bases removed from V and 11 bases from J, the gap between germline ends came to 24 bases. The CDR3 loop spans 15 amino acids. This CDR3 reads CASTQTGSHQSAQHF. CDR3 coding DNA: TGTGCCAGCACCCAGACGGGTTCCCATCAATCAGCCCAGCATTTT.

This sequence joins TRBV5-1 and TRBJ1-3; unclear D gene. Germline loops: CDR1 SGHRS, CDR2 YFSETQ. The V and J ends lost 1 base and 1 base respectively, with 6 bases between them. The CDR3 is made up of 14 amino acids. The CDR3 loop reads CASSLPASGNTIYF. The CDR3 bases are TGCGCCAGCAGCTTGCCGGCTTCTGGAAACACCATATATTTT.

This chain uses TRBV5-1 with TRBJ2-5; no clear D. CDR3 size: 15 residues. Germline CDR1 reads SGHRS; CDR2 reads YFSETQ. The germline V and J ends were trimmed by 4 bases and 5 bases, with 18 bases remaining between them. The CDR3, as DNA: TGCGCCAGCAGCCCGGGTCTCGACTCGGACGAGACCCAGTACTTC. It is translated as CASSPGLDSDETQYF. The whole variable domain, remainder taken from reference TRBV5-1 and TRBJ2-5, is KAGVTQTPRYLIKTRGQQVTLSCSPISGHRSVSWYQQTPGQGLQFLFEYFSETQRNKGNFPGRFSGRQFSNSRSEMNVSTLELGDSALYLCASSPGLDSDETQYFGPGTRLLVL.

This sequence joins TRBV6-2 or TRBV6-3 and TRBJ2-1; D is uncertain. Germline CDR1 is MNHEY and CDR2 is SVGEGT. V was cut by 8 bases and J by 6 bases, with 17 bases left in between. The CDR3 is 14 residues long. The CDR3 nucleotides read TGTGCCAGCCGGCACTCGGGCCCATTCAATGAGCAGTTCTTC. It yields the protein CASRHSGPFNEQFF.

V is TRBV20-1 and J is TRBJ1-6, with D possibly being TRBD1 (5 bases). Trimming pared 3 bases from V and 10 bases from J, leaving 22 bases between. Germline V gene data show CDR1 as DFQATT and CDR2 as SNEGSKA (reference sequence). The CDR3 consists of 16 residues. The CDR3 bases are TGCAGTGCTAGTATCTATCGAGGGGCTAATGAGTCACCCCTCCACTTT. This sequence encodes CSASIYRGANESPLHF.

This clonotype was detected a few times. CDR3 bases: TGCAGTGCTAGCGGGAGGGCCCGGGAGCAGTTCTTC. Protein: CSASGRAREQFF. J is TRBJ2-1 and V is TRBV20-1; 8 bases fit TRBD2. The CDR3 covers 12 residues. The V and J ends lost 3 bases and 10 bases, in that order; junction bases with no gene match: 5. Germline CDR1 reads DFQATT; CDR2 reads SNEGSKA (reference sequence).

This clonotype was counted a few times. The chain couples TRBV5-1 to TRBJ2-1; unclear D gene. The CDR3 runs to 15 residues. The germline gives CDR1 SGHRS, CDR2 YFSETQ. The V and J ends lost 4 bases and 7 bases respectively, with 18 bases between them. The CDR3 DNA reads TGCGCCAGCAGCCTTGGAATAGGGATCCCGAATGAGCAGTTCTTC. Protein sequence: CASSLGIGIPNEQFF.

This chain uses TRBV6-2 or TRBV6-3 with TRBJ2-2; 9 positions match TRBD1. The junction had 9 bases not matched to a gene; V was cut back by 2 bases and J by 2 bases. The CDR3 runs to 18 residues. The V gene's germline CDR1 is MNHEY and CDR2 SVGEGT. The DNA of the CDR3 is TGTGCCAGCAGTTACCCGACCGGGACAGGGAGTAACACCGGGGAGCTGTTTTTT. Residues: CASSYPTGTGSNTGELFF.

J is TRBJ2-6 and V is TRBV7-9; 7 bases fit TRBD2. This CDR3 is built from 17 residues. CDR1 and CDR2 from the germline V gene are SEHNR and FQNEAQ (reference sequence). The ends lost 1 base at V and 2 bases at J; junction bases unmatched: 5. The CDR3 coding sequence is TGTGCCAGCAGCTTAGAGCTAGCGGTAGCTGGGGCCAACGTCCTGACTTTC. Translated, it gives CASSLELAVAGANVLTF.

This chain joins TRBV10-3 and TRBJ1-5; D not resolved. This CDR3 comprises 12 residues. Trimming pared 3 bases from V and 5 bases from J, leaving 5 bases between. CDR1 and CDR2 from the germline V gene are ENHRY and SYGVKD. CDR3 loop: CAISDGDQPQHF. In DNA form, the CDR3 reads TGTGCCATCAGTGATGGGGATCAGCCCCAGCATTTT.

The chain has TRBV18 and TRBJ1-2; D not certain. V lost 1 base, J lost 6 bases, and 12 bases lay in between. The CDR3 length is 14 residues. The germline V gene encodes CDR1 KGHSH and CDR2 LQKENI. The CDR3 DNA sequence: TGTGCCAGCTCACCACGAGTTGGCACCGATGGCTACACCTTC. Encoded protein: CASSPRVGTDGYTF.

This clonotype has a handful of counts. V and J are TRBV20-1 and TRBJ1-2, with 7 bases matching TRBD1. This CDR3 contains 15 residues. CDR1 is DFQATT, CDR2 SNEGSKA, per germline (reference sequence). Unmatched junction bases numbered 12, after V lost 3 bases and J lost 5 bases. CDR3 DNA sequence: TGCAGTGCTAGGGAGGGGGCGCTAAGATGGTATGGCTACACCTTC. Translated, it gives CSAREGALRWYGYTF.

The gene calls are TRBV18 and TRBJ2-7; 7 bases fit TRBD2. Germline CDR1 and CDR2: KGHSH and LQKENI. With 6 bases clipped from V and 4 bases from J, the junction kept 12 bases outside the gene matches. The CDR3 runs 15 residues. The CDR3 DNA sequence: TGTGCCAGCTCCCCCTCGCGGGAGAGTGTTTACGAGCAGTACTTC. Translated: CASSPSRESVYEQYF.

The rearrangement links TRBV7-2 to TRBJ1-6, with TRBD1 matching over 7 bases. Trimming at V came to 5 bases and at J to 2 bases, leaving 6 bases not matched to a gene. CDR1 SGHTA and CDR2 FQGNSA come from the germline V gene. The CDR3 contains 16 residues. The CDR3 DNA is TGTGCCAGCAGCCCTACAGGGGATACCTATAATTCACCCCTCCACTTT. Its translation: CASSPTGDTYNSPLHF.

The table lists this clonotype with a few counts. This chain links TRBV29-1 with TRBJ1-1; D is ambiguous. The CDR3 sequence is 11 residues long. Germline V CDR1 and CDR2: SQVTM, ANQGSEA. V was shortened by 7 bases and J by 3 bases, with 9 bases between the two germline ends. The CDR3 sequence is CSGERDTEAFF. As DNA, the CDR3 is TGCAGCGGGGAGAGGGACACTGAAGCTTTCTTT.

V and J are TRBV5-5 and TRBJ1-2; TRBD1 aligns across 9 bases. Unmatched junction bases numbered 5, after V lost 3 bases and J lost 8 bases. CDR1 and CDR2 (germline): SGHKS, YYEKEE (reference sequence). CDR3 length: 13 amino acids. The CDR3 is CASSSGTGSGYTF. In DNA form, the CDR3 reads TGTGCCAGCAGCTCGGGGACAGGGTCCGGCTACACCTTC.

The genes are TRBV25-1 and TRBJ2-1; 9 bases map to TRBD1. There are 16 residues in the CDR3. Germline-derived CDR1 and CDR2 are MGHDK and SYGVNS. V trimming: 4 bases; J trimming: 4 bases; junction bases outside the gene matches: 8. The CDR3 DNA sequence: TGTGCCAGCAGTGGTTTGGGACAGGGTGCTTACAATGAGCAGTTCTTC. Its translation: CASSGLGQGAYNEQFF.